This TCR beta chain originates from a study of radiation and T cells in renal cell carcinoma. Study-wide results and caveats: In blood, top tumor clones expanded by 2 weeks, shrinking by 4.

The CDR3 consists of 15 residues. Germline V CDR1 and CDR2: GTSNPN, SVGIG (reference sequence). V was pared by 2 bases and J by 9 bases, with 13 bases of the junction left unmatched. Regarding this clone: Its antigen remains unknown.

Regarding time point: blood 4 weeks post-SBRT, at nephrectomy. Treatment described: 15 Gy SBRT to primary tumor, nephrectomy 4 weeks later. The patient's renal cell carcinoma had clear cell pathology. Method: immunoSEQ multiplex PCR; TCRdb's copy keeps in-frame clones and lacks some. Found here are about 170,000 clones, about 88% of them singletons; the top ten hold roughly 10%. The material sequenced was blood, taken from a patient whose treatment included radiotherapy and nephrectomy. The chain has TRBV30 and TRBJ2-1, with 7 bases aligning to TRBD2. The TCR originated in a woman aged 45-59 years with renal cell carcinoma. This CDR3 reads CAWSSGGGVGSEQFF. The CDR3 DNA reads TGTGCCTGGAGTTCCGGCGGGGGAGTGGGCAGTGAGCAGTTCTTC.